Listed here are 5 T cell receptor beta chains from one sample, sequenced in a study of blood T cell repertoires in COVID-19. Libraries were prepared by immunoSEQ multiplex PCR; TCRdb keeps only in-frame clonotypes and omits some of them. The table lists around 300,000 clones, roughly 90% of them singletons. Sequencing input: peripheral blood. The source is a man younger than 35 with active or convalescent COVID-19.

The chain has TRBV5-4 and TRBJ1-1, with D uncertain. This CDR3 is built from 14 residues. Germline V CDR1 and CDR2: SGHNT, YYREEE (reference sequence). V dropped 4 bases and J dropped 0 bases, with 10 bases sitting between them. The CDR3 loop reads CASSQRALNTEAFF. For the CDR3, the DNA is TGTGCCAGCAGCCAGAGAGCGTTGAACACTGAAGCTTTCTTT.

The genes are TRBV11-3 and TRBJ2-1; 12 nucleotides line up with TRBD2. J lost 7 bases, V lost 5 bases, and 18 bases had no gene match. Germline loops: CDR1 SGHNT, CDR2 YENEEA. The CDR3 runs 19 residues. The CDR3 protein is CASSPWTSGEERGGNEQFF. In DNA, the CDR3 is TGTGCCAGCAGCCCATGGACTAGCGGGGAGGAACGGGGTGGAAATGAGCAGTTCTTC.

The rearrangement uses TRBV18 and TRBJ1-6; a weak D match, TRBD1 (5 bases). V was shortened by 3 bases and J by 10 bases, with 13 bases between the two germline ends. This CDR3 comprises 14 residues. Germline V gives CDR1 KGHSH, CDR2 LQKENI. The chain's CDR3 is CASSPGGAKSPLHF. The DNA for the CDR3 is TGTGCCAGCTCACCGGGAGGGGCCAAATCACCCCTCCACTTT. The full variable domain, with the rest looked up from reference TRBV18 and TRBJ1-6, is NAGVMQNPRHLVRRRGQEARLRCSPMKGHSHVYWYRQLPEEGLKFMVYLQKENIIDESGMPKERFSAEFPKEGPSILRIQQVVRGDSAAYFCASSPGGAKSPLHFGNGTRLTVT.

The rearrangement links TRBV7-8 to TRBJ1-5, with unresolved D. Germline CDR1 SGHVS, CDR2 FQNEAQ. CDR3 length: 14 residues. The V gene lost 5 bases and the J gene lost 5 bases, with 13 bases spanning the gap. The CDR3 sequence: CASSAGGWHQPQHF. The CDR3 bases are TGTGCCAGCAGCGCCGGAGGTTGGCATCAGCCCCAGCATTTT. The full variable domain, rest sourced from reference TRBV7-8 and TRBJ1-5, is GAGVSQSPRYKVAKRGQDVALRCDPISGHVSLFWYQQALGQGPEFLTYFQNEAQLDKSGLPSDRFFAERPEGSVSTLKIQRTQQEDSAVYLCASSAGGWHQPQHFGDGTRLSIL.

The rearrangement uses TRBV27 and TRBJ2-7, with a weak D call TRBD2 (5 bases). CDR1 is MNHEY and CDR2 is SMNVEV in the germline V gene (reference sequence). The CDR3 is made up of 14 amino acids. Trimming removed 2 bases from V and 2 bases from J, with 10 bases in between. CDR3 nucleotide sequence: TGTGCCAGCAGTTTAGGGCCGAGGGCCTACGAGCAGTACTTC. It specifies CASSLGPRAYEQYF.